This is a list of T cell receptor beta chains from one sample in a study of blood T cell repertoires in COVID-19. The protocol was immunoSEQ multiplex PCR, while the TCRdb copy is restricted to in-frame clones and leaves out a portion. The sample records about 340,000 clones, roughly 90% being singletons. The sample taken for sequencing was PBMCs or T cells enriched from blood (not recorded which). The receptors come from a woman aged 30 to 39 who had recovered from COVID-19. Each CDR3 is given without its conserved first and last residue.

v_gene	j_gene	CDR3aa
TRBV7-2	TRBJ2-7	ASRKGTSGGYLEQY
TRBV28	TRBJ2-5	ASSHNQETQY
TRBV1	TRBJ2-5	TSSQGRTSGIYQETQY
TRBV6-5	TRBJ1-2	ASSRDTYGYT
TRBV9	TRBJ2-3	ASTTGTSATDTQY
TRBV6-5	TRBJ1-5	ASSYWGGAQH
TRBV28	TRBJ1-5	ASSLLAPGQGILEPQH
TRBV9	TRBJ1-2	ASTGTGGAGYT
TRBV7-9	TRBJ1-1	ASSEQNTEAF
TRBV19	TRBJ2-1	ASTDYRGIRNEQF
TRBV18	TRBJ1-2	ASSISEGDGYT
TRBV5-8	TRBJ1-1	ASSLLGQGELNTEAF
TRBV29-1	TRBJ1-2	SVLGGSYGYT
TRBV15	TRBJ2-5	ATSRERTGLETQY
TRBV2	TRBJ1-1	ASSVTEAF
TRBV7-3	TRBJ2-2	ASSVTSGRGTGELF